This T cell receptor beta chain is drawn from a study of cytomegalovirus exposure and HLA in healthy donors (dated by TCRdb to 2017 to 2019). For the wider study: According to an earlier analysis of 587 of the donors, about 170 million T cells yielded 100 million or so unique TCR beta sequences and around 280 Gb of sequence data. Around 320 gigabases of sequencing data and approximately 84 million unique TCR sequences were included in an early release covering over 600 HLA-typed donors. Among the roughly 400 genotyped donors, around 81% belonged to the genetic ancestry cluster associated with self-reported Caucasian donors. The study was designed to test whether signatures of past pathogen exposure could be identified by cataloging public T cell receptors. The study profiled the T cell repertoires of 550 to 700 subjects by immunosequencing and related them to cytomegalovirus serostatus. In addition to the first cohort of 650 to 800 subjects, a separate validation cohort of around 110 different subjects was used. To predict cytomegalovirus infection status, the study combined high-throughput TCR immunosequencing, statistical association of individual TCRs with disease status, and machine learning. A later analysis re-analyzed previously published TCR beta repertoires from approximately 670 donors and added high-resolution HLA genotyping to study TCR occurrence patterns. In the later analysis, no new phenotypic data were used to find candidate immune exposures; instead, reliance was placed on TCR beta sequences and their occurrence across donors. An earlier analysis of about 620 of the donors applied high-throughput TCR beta sequencing to assess whether each TCR beta V gene segment acted as functional or pseudogenic. Alongside the repertoire data, information on donor age, sex, ethnicity and CMV serostatus was compiled. A later genetic analysis took genome-wide SNP genotypes for about three fifths of the 666 donors and used that subset as a discovery cohort. Every repertoire in the discovery cohort had been generated on one and the same sequencing platform. HLA typing covered class I and class II loci at four-digit resolution. Typing coverage differed by locus: A, B, C, DRB1 and DQB1 were typed in roughly 620-630 donors, DQA1 in 500 to 550, DPA1 in some 600, and DPB1 in 472. Because of strong linkage in the cohort, five DR-DQ haplotypes were treated as single units for association and clustering. Among almost 400 genotyped donors of the cohort, an average of around 240,000 unique TCR beta nucleotide sequences were sequenced per donor, approximately 20% of them non-productive. What the work shows at the level of the full study, not this receptor alone: A group of highly shared sequence variants was considered likely to be a technical artifact of the sequencing pipeline. Broadly in line with IMGT annotations, most TCR beta V segments showed up in productive rearrangements about 87% or about 30% of the time in an earlier analysis of under 700 of the donors. The authors suggested that the approach could potentially be generalized to other disease states and immunological phenotypes. The classifier was reported to diagnose cytomegalovirus status with high specificity and sensitivity in both the original and validation cohorts. A later genetic analysis associated a missense DCLRE1C variant with V-gene and J-gene trimming of TCR beta chains, and an independent cohort replicated the association. A further reported finding was that TCR beta sequences accurately predicted the HLA-A and HLA-B alleles for most subjects in the first cohort. For the cohort, immune exposure information was limited to CMV serostatus. Only TCR beta chains were sequenced in this cohort, and the absence of alpha or paired-chain data limited detectable features. In a later analysis, HLA-associated TCR beta chains showed more clonal expansion and lower generation probabilities than non-associated chains that were equally common. A total of 164 TCR beta chains were listed by the study as associated with cytomegalovirus. The 87-base-pair reads could not distinguish some IMGT-functional V segments, including TRBV6-2 and TRBV6-3, so those segments were excluded. Specific HLA alleles were associated with 15,000 to 20,000 TCR beta sequences at a false discovery rate of 0.05 in a later analysis. Compared with the approximately 600-donor mean, donors in an Asian-associated ancestry cluster had fewer N-insertions in productive TCRs, according to a later genetic analysis. Assigning TCR associations to individual alleles was difficult when HLA alleles, especially DR and DQ, strongly co-occurred. A later analysis found that most CMV-associated TCR beta chains appeared HLA-restricted, with HLA associations seemingly driven largely by CMV exposure. According to a later analysis, TCR association rates differed among HLA loci, with DRB1 alleles showing the most associated TCRs and HLA-C alleles showing the fewest. In a later analysis, several top co-occurrence clusters were reported to appear linked to parvovirus B19, influenza, CMV and Epstein-Barr virus. Linkage disequilibrium might explain the correlated functional status among segregating V segments, but an unknown experimental factor could not be excluded. Most TCR sequences were observed very rarely across donors, whereas some public TCRs were present in many individuals. HLA typing was unavailable for some donors at each locus, so association tests used only the typed subset. Some 16 rarely observed V segments, including chromosome 9 orphons, were excluded from the earlier analysis of several hundred of the donors because counts were too low. Presence/absence analyses assumed roughly uniform sequencing depth across donors, an assumption that may not hold. In vitro tests confirmed that a few of the cytomegalovirus-associated TCR beta chains recognize cytomegalovirus antigens.

A note on this clone: Its antigen remains undetermined. The sample holds no much larger clone one base away, and base qualities are not on file.

The cohort comprised approximately 700 healthy bone marrow donors. At the time of sampling, all cohort members were nominally healthy, though unrecorded immune exposures were likely present. The donor tested CMV seropositive, placing the donor among the 290 or so seropositive members of the cohort. A peripheral blood sample was provided by each donor, and peripheral blood mononuclear cells were used for TCR beta sequencing. Genomic DNA was extracted from the blood cell samples with the Qiagen DNeasy Blood Extraction Kit. Trimming at the junction amounts to 4 bases on V and 0 bases on J, and the germline ends lie 4 bases apart. The CDR3 runs 13 residues from the cysteine to the phenylalanine. Only the CDR3 DNA is retained, 39 bases long and in frame from the first base. The germline V gene specifies SGHTA as CDR1 and FQGNSA as CDR2. Library generation was performed with the immunoSEQ multiplex PCR assay. For the multiplex PCR, a mixture combining 60 forward primers for TCR Vbeta segments and 13 reverse primers for TCR Jbeta segments was used. A multiplex PCR assay on genomic DNA amplified the CDR3 region of rearranged TCR beta genes. Amplified TCR beta libraries were sequenced as 87-base-pair reads on the Illumina HiSeq System. The authors' analysis ran thus. A later analysis tallied 75 million to 95 million unique TCR beta chains across the 610 or so repertoires, and around 12 million of those chains were shared by two or more donors. Raw reads were error-corrected and collapsed into unique sequences with a nearest-neighbor algorithm that merged closely related sequences to remove PCR and sequencing errors. V, D and J gene segments were assigned by aligning CDR3 sequences to IMGT reference sequences. For a sequence to be retained, a match of at least six nucleotides to both a V gene segment and a J gene segment was required. Rearrangements were classified as productive when the CDR3 lacked stop codons and remained in frame with V and J, and all other rearrangements were classified as non-productive. CDR3 was defined by IMGT convention, running from the second conserved V-encoded cysteine to the conserved J-encoded phenylalanine. The earlier analysis of approximately 500 of the donors excluded sequences that lacked an unambiguous match to a single V gene segment. In an earlier analysis of about 590 of the donors, a V segment was called functional when productive rearrangements were above 56.7%, and segregating when the standard deviation between donors exceeded 5%. To diagnose cytomegalovirus status from the catalog of TCR beta chain sequences, a statistical classification framework was built. A later analysis assigned V and J genes by comparing TCR nucleotide sequences with IMGT/GENE-DB human TR gene sequences. Using the TCRdist pipeline, a later analysis assigned CDR3 sequences along with most-parsimonious VDJ recombination scenarios. In a later analysis, each TCR beta chain was defined by its CDR3 amino acid sequence together with its V-gene family, and reads lacking a unique V-gene family were excluded. As a way to deal with suspected cross-contamination and a sequencing artifact, a later analysis dropped 450 to 600 nucleotide sequences that were highly shared and had low generation probability. In a later analysis, a clonal expansion index for each public chain was calculated from normalized within-repertoire ranks of inferred template counts. In a later analysis, generation probabilities were computed using a VDJ recombination model fitted to out-of-frame rearrangements, and the results were checked against IGoR. In a later analysis, TCR-TCR, TCR-HLA and TCR-CMV co-occurrence was scored with hypergeometric tests, and a repertoire-size bias correction was applied to TCR pairs. In a later analysis, false discovery rates were estimated by permuting HLA or CMV assignments 20 times. In a later analysis, co-occurring TCRs were grouped with DBSCAN, and TCRdist sequence similarity was added when clustering was performed within HLA-allele-positive subsets. Co-occurrence clustering excluded repertoires with fewer than 30,000 or more than 120,000 public chains, plus five with anomalous nucleotide sharing. TCRdb holds this immuneACCESS table with in-frame rearrangements only. Some clones are missing; in checked studies, unresolved V genes explain under half, and the rest has no known cause. V, J and clone size were drawn from that table, and D and trimming were deduced from the DNA. The sample data list some 160,000 clones, and 82% of these were observed just once. The top ten clonotypes cover 7.5% to 9% of the sample.

This sequence was found in a male donor in good health and CMV-seropositive. Sequenced sample: PBMCs. Recombination connected TRBV7-2 to TRBJ1-5, with the D gene uncertain. The CDR3 protein: CASSYHSNQPQHF. The DNA sequence reads TGTGCCAGCAGCTATCATAGCAATCAGCCCCAGCATTTT.